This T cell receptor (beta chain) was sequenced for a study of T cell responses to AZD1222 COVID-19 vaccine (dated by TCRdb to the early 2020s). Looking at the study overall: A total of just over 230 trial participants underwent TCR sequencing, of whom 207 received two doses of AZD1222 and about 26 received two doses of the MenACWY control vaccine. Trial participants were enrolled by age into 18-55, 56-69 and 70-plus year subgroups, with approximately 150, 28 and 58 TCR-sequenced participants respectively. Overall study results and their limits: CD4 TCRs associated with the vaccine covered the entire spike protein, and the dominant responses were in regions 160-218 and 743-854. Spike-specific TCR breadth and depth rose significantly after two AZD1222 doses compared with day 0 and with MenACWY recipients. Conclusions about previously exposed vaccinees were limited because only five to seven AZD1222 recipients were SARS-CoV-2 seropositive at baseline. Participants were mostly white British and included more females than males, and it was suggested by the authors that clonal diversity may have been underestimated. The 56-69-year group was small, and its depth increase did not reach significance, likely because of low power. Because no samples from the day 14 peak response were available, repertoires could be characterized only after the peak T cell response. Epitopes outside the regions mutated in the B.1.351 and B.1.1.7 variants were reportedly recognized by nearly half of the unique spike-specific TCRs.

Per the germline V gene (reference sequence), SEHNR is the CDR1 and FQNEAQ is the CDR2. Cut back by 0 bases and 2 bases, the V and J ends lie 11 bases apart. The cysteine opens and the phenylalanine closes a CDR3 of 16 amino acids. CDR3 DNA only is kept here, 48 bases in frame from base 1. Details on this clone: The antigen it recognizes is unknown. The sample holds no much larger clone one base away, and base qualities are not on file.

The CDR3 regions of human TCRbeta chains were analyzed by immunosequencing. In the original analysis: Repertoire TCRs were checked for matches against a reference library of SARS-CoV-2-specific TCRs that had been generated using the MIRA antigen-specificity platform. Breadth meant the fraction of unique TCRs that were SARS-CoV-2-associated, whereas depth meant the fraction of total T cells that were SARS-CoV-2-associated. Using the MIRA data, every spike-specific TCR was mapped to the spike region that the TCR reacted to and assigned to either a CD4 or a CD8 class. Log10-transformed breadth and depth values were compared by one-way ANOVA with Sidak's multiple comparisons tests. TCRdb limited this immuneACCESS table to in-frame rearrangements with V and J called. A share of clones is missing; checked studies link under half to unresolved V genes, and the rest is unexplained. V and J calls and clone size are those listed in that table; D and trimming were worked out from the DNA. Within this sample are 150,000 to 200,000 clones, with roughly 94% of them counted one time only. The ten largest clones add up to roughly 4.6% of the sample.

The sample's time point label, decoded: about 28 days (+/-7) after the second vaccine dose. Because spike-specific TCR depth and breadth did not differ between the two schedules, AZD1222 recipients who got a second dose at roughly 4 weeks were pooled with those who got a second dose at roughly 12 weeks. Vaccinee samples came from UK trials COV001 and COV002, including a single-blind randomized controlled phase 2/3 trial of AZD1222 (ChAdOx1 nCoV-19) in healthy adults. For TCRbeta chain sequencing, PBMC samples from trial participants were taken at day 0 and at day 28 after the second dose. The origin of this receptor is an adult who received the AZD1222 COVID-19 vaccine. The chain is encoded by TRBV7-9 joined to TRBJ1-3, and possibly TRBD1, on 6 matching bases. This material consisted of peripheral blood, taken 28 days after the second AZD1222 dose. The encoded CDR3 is CASSLAGQSTGNTIYF. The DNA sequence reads TGTGCCAGCAGCTTAGCAGGACAGAGCACTGGAAACACCATATATTTT.